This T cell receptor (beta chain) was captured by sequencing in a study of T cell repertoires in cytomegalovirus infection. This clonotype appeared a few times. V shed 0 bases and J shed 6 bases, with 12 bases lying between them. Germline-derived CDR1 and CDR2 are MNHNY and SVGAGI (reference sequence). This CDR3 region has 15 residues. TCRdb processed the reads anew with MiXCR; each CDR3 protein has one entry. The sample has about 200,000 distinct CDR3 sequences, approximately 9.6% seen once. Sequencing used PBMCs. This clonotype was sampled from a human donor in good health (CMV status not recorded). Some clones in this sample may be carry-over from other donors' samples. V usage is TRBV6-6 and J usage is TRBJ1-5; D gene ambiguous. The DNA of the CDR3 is TGTGCCAGCAGTTACTCCCCACAGTCTGGTCAGCCCCAGCATTTT. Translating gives CASSYSPQSGQPQHF.